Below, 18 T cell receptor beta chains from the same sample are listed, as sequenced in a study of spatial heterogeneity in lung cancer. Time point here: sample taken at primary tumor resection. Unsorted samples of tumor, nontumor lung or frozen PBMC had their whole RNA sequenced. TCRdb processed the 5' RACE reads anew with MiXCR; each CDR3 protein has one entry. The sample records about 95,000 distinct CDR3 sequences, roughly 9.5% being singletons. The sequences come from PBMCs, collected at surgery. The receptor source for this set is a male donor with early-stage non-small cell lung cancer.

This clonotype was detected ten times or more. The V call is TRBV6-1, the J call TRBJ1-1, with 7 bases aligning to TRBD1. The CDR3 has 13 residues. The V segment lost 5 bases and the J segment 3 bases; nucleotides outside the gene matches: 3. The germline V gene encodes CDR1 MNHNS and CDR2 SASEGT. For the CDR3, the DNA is TGTGCCAGCAGTTATACAGGGGACACTGAAGCTTTCTTT. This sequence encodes CASSYTGDTEAFF.

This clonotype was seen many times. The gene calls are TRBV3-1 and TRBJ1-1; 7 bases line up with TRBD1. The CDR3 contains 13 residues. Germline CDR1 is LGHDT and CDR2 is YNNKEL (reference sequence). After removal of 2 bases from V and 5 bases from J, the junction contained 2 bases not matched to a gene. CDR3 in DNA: TGTGCCAGCAGCCAAACAGGGGTTACTGAAGCTTTCTTT. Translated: CASSQTGVTEAFF.

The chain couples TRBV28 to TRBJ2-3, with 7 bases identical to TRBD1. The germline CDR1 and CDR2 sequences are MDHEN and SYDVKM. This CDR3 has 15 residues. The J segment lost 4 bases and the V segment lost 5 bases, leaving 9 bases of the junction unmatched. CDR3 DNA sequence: TGTGCCAGCAGTGGAACAGGGGCGGCGGCAGATACGCAGTATTTT. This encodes CASSGTGAAADTQYF.

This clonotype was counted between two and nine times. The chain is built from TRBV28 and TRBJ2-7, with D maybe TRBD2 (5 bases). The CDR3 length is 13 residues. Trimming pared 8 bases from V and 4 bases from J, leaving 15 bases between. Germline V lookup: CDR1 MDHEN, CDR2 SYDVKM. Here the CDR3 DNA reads TGTGCCAGCCGGGGAGCGTCATATTACGAGCAGTACTTC. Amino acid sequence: CASRGASYYEQYF.

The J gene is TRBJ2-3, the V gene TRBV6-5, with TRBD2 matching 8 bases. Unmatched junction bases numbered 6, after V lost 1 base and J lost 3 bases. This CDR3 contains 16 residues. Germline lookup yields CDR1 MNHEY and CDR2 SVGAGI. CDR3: CASSYYPGGETDTQYF. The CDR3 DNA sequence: TGTGCCAGCAGTTACTATCCGGGAGGGGAGACAGATACGCAGTATTTT.

For the CDR3, the DNA is TGCAGTGCTAGAGGTGGAGGCGGGGAGGGGAGGATCTTTTACGAGCAGTACTTC. Amino acids: CSARGGGGEGRIFYEQYF. The genes are TRBV20-1 and TRBJ2-7, with 7 bases aligning to TRBD2. The CDR3 covers 18 residues. Germline V CDR1 and CDR2: DFQATT, SNEGSKA (reference sequence). The junction had 19 bases not matched to a gene; V was cut back by 1 base and J by 4 bases.

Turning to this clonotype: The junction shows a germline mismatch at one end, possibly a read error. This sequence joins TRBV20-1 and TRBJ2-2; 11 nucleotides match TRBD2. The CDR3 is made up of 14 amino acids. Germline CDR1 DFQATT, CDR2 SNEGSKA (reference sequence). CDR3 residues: CSAPSGRNPGELFF. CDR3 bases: TGCAGTGCCCCTAGCGGGAGGAACCCCGGGGAGCTGTTTTTT.

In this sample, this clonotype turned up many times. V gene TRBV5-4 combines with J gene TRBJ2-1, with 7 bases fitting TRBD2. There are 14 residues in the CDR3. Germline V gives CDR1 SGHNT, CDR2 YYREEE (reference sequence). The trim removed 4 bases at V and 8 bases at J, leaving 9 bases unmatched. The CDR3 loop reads CASSLTSANDEQFF. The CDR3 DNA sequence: TGTGCCAGCAGCCTTACTAGCGCCAACGATGAGCAGTTCTTC.

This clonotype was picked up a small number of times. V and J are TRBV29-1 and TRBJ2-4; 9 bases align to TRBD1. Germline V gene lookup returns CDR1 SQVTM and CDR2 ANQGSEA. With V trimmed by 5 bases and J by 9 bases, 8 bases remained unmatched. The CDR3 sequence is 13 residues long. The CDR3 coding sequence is TGCAGCGTTTCCACAGGGGGCATGAGCATTCAGTACTTC. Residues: CSVSTGGMSIQYF.

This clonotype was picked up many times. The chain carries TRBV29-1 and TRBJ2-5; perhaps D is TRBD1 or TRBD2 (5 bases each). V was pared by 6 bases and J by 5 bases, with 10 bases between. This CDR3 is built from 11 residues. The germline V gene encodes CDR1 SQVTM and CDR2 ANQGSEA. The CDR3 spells CSVGAAETQYF. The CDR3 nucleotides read TGCAGCGTCGGGGCCGCGGAGACCCAGTACTTC.

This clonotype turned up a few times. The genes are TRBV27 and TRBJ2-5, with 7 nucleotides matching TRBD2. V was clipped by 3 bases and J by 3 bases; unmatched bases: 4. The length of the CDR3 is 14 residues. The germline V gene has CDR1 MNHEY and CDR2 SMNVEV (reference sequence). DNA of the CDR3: TGTGCCAGCAGTTTGTCGGGGGGTGAAGAGACCCAGTACTTC. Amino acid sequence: CASSLSGGEETQYF.

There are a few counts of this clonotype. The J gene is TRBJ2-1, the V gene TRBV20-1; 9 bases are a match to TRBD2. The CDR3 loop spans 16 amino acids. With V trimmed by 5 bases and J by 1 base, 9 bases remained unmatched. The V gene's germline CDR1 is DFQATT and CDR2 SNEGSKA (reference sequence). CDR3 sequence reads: CSALSFSGSSYNEQFF. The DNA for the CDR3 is TGCAGTGCTCTTTCCTTTAGCGGGAGTTCCTACAATGAGCAGTTCTTC.

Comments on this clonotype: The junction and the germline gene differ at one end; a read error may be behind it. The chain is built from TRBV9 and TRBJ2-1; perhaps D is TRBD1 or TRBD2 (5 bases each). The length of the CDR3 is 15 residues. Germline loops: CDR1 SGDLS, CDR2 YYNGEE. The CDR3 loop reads CASSVGGSSYNGQFF. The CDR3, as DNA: TGTGCCAGCAGCGTAGGGGGGAGCTCCTACAATGGGCAGTTCTTC.

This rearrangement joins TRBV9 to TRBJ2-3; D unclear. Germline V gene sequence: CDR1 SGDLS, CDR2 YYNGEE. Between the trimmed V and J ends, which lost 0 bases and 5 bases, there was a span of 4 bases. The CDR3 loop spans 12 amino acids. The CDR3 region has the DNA TGTGCCAGCAGCGTAGATAAAGATACGCAGTATTTT. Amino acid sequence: CASSVDKDTQYF.

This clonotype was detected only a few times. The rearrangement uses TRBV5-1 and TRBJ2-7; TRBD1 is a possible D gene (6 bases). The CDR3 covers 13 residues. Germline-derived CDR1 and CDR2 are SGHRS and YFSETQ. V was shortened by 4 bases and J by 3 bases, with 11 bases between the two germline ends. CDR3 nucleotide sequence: TGCGCCAGCAGCCCGGACAGTTTCTACGAGCAGTACTTC. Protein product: CASSPDSFYEQYF. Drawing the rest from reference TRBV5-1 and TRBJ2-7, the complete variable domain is KAGVTQTPRYLIKTRGQQVTLSCSPISGHRSVSWYQQTPGQGLQFLFEYFSETQRNKGNFPGRFSGRQFSNSRSEMNVSTLELGDSALYLCASSPDSFYEQYFGPGTRLTVT.

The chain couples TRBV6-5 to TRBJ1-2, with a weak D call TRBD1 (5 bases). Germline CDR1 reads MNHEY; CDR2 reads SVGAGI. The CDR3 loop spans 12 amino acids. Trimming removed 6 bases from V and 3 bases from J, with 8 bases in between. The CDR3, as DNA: TGTGCCAGCAGGGGGCAGGACTATGGCTACACCTTC. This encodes CASRGQDYGYTF.

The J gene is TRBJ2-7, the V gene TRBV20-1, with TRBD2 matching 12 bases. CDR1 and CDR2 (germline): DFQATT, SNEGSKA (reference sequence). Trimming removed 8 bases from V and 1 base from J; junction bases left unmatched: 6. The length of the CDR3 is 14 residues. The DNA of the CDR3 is TGCAGTCCCTACGGACTAGCGGGATCCTACGAGCAGTACTTC. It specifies CSPYGLAGSYEQYF.

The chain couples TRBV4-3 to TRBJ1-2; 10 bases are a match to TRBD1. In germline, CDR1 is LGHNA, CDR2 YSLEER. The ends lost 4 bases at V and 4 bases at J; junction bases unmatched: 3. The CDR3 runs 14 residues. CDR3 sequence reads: CASSRTGGSYGYTF. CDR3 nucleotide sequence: TGCGCCAGCAGCCGGACAGGGGGGTCCTATGGCTACACCTTC.